The entry that follows covers one T cell receptor beta chain sequence. Followed over time, Seattle patients had been enrolled while infection was active. Germline V CDR1 and CDR2: LGHNA, YSLEER. With V trimmed by 4 bases and J by 5 bases, 7 bases remained unmatched. CDR3 length: 16 residues. The data are from a study of blood T cell repertoires in COVID-19. Across the whole study: Donors in the United States, Italy and Spain gave samples during acute or convalescent COVID-19. Sample material is recorded as cDNA or gDNA derived from T cells, B-cell-depleted T cells, or PBMCs.

Original processing notes: It was from reference gene primer amplification that nucleated cell counts were estimated. TCRdb's table, derived via immunoSEQ multiplex PCR, lists solely in-frame clones and lacks some. Clone size and the V and J calls come from that table; the DNA yielded D and trimming. The sample holds a few hundred thousand clones, almost 90% seen once. V usage is TRBV4-3 and J usage is TRBJ2-3; 12 bases line up with TRBD2. The sequencing input was peripheral blood. The sequence came from a middle-aged woman with COVID-19, enrolled during active disease. The CDR3 DNA is TGCGCCAGCAGCCCTATGGGACTAGCGGGCCGAGATACGCAGTATTTT. Translating it yields CASSPMGLAGRDTQYF.